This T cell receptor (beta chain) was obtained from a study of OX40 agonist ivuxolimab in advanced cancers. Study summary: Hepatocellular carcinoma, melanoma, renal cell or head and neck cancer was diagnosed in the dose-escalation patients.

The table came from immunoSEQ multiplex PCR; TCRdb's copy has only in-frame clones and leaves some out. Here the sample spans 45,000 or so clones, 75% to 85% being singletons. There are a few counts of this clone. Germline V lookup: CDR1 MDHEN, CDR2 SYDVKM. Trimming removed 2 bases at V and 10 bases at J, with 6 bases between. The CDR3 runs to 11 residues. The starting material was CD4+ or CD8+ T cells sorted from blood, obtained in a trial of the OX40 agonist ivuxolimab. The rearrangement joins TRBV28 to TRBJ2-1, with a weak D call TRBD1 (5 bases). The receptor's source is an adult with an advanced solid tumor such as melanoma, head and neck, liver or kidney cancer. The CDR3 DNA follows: TGTGCCAGCAGTTTAAAGGGGGAGCAGTTCTTC. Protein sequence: CASSLKGEQFF.